This entry lists 19 T cell receptor beta chains sequenced from one sample in a study of cytomegalovirus exposure and HLA in healthy donors. 60 Vbeta and 13 Jbeta primers were used in PCR. Profiling relied on immunoSEQ multiplex PCR, and the TCRdb table lists in-frame clones only, not all of them. This sample has 130,000 to 150,000 clones; roughly 65% occur once, and the top ten carry more than 4%. The source material was PBMCs. These receptors were taken from a man aged 60 to 69 in good health and CMV-seronegative.

V is TRBV6-1 and J is TRBJ2-2; TRBD1 is a possible D gene (6 bases). This CDR3 region has 15 residues. Germline CDR1 reads MNHNS; CDR2 reads SASEGT. The V end lost 5 bases, the J end lost 0 bases, and 10 bases lay between the germline ends. CDR3 protein: CASSPRTANTGELFF. The CDR3 coding sequence is TGTGCCAGCAGTCCCCGGACAGCGAACACCGGGGAGCTGTTTTTT.

This chain connects TRBV5-6 to TRBJ1-1, with D hard to call. The CDR3 has 16 residues. V lost 2 bases, J lost 1 base, and 15 bases lay in between. Germline CDR1 and CDR2: SGHDT and YYEEEE. For the CDR3, the DNA is TGTGCCAGCAGCTTAGCCCGGGGATACAGGAACACTGAAGCTTTCTTT. Translated: CASSLARGYRNTEAFF.

The chain combines TRBV6-1 with TRBJ2-4; TRBD1 is a possible D gene (6 bases). The germline CDR1 and CDR2 sequences are MNHNS and SASEGT. Trimming took off 3 bases at V and 3 bases at J, with 12 bases between the two ends. CDR3 size: 15 residues. DNA for the CDR3: TGTGCCAGCAGTGATGCAGGGGTGGGCAAAAACATTCAGTACTTC. It encodes CASSDAGVGKNIQYF.

This chain connects TRBV4-2 to TRBJ2-3, with no clear D. Germline-derived CDR1 and CDR2 are LGHNA and YNFKEQ. CDR3 size: 15 residues. The V and J ends lost 0 bases and 2 bases respectively, with 9 bases between them. CDR3 sequence (DNA): TGTGCCAGCAGCCAAGATTTCACAGCCACAGATACGCAGTATTTT. It encodes CASSQDFTATDTQYF.

This rearrangement joins TRBV19 to TRBJ2-7; TRBD1 is a possible D gene (5 bases). The germline V and J ends were trimmed by 2 bases and 0 bases, with 8 bases remaining between them. The CDR3 totals 14 residues. Germline CDR1 LNHDA, CDR2 SQIVND (reference sequence). The CDR3, as DNA: TGTGCCAGTAGTATAAAAAGGGGCTCCTACGAGCAGTACTTC. It encodes CASSIKRGSYEQYF. Variable domain in full (rest from reference TRBV19 and TRBJ2-7): DGGITQSPKYLFRKEGQNVTLSCEQNLNHDAMYWYRQDPGQGLRLIYYSQIVNDFQKGDIAEGYSVSREKKESFPLTVTSAQKNPTAFYLCASSIKRGSYEQYFGPGTRLTVT.

This clone occurred a few times. The chain uses TRBV30 and TRBJ2-6; D perhaps matches TRBD1 (6 bases). Trimming shortened V by 5 bases and J by 4 bases, and 12 bases separated the two germline ends. Germline V gene data show CDR1 as GTSNPN and CDR2 as SVGIG (reference sequence). CDR3 length equals 14 residues. Here the CDR3 reads CAWDGGAGANVLTF. The DNA for the CDR3 is TGTGCCTGGGATGGGGGCGCGGGGGCCAACGTCCTGACTTTC.

The chain employs TRBV2 and TRBJ2-1, with D possibly TRBD2 on 6 matching bases. The CDR3 runs to 14 residues. Germline V lookup: CDR1 SNHLY, CDR2 FYNNEI. V gave up 4 bases and J gave up 0 bases, with 7 bases separating them. The CDR3: CASSAGGSYNEQFF. CDR3 in DNA: TGTGCCAGCAGTGCCGGGGGCTCCTACAATGAGCAGTTCTTC.

This chain uses TRBV7-2 with TRBJ2-7; TRBD2 might be the D (5 bases). Germline V lookup: CDR1 SGHTA, CDR2 FQGNSA. The CDR3 has 16 residues. Trimming took off 1 base at V and 0 bases at J, with 13 bases between the two ends. CDR3 sequence: CASSLGRSVLSYEQYF. The CDR3 DNA follows: TGTGCCAGCAGCTTAGGGAGGTCGGTCCTCTCCTACGAGCAGTACTTC.

The V and J genes are TRBV10-1 and TRBJ2-7; 7 nucleotides match TRBD1. CDR1 and CDR2 from the germline V gene are WNHNN and SYGVQD (reference sequence). CDR3 length: 15 amino acids. Unmatched junction bases numbered 8, after V lost 4 bases and J lost 2 bases. In DNA form, the CDR3 reads TGCGCCAGCAGTGGGACAGGTGGGCCTCCCTACGAGCAGTACTTC. It specifies CASSGTGGPPYEQYF.

The chain couples TRBV29-1 to TRBJ1-1, with 7 bases lining up with TRBD1. This CDR3 has 13 amino acids. CDR1 SQVTM and CDR2 ANQGSEA come from the germline V gene. The ends lost 7 bases at V and 2 bases at J; junction bases unmatched: 7. The CDR3 region is CSAGRDSNTEAFF. CDR3 DNA: TGCAGCGCCGGGCGGGACAGTAACACTGAAGCTTTCTTT.

This chain joins TRBV2 and TRBJ1-1, with D tentatively TRBD1 (5 bases). Germline V lookup: CDR1 SNHLY, CDR2 FYNNEI. This CDR3 comprises 14 residues. V was shortened by 4 bases and J by 1 base, with 10 bases between the two germline ends. In DNA form, the CDR3 reads TGTGCCAGCAGTGCTTTGACAGCGAACACTGAAGCTTTCTTT. Translation: CASSALTANTEAFF.

The DNA of the CDR3 is TGTGCCAGCAGCCGATTTGGGGGGGAGGGGGAGACCCAGTACTTC. Protein: CASSRFGGEGETQYF. The chain has TRBV9 and TRBJ2-5; TRBD2 aligns across 7 bases. J was trimmed by 5 bases and V by 4 bases; bases with no gene match: 11. Germline CDR1 and CDR2: SGDLS and YYNGEE. The CDR3 length is 15 residues.

The V and J genes are TRBV23-1 and TRBJ1-5; D not resolved. TRBV23-1 is assigned to the ORF class and has an uncertain function. Trimming shortened V by 0 bases and J by 5 bases, and 14 bases separated the two germline ends. The CDR3 consists of 16 residues. In nucleotides, the CDR3 is TGCGCCAGCAGTCAATCGCCGGGGAAGGAAGATCAGCCCCAGCATTTT. Amino acid sequence: CASSQSPGKEDQPQHF.

The CDR3, as DNA: TGTGCCAGCAGTTCCCCCACTGCGGGAGGGGTGTACGAGCAGTACTTC. As protein: CASSSPTAGGVYEQYF. This chain uses TRBV28 with TRBJ2-7, with TRBD2 matching 9 bases. This CDR3 contains 16 residues. CDR1 is MDHEN, CDR2 SYDVKM, per germline. V dropped 4 bases and J dropped 4; count of bases not matched to a gene: 11.

The CDR3 DNA reads TGCAGCGTTGAAGGGACTAGCGGGATCGCGAACACCGGGGAGCTGTTTTTT. As protein: CSVEGTSGIANTGELFF. The J gene is TRBJ2-2, the V gene TRBV29-1, with 12 bases that match TRBD2. From germline, CDR1 is SQVTM and CDR2 ANQGSEA. The CDR3 has 17 residues. The V and J ends lost 1 base and 0 bases, in that order; junction bases with no gene match: 3.

The chain combines TRBV7-2 with TRBJ2-3, with TRBD1 identical over 8 bases. The germline V gene encodes CDR1 SGHTA and CDR2 FQGNSA. This CDR3 comprises 14 residues. V shed 7 bases, J shed 4 bases, and the junction held 7 bases outside the gene matches. The CDR3 reads CASNFGTGPDTQYF. CDR3 DNA: TGTGCCAGCAACTTTGGGACAGGCCCAGATACGCAGTATTTT.

This rearrangement joins TRBV18 to TRBJ2-7, with a possible D match to TRBD2 (6 bases). With 2 bases removed from V and 4 bases from J, the gap between germline ends came to 12 bases. CDR1 and CDR2 (germline): KGHSH, LQKENI. The CDR3 contains 14 residues. The CDR3 sequence: CASSPGFGGYEQYF. The CDR3 DNA is TGTGCCAGCTCACCAGGATTCGGGGGATACGAGCAGTACTTC.

This clone has just a few counts. The chain employs TRBV30 and TRBJ1-5; 9 bases are a match to TRBD1. Germline CDR1 is GTSNPN and CDR2 is SVGIG (reference sequence). Unmatched junction bases numbered 8, after V lost 2 bases and J lost 6 bases. The CDR3 sequence is 15 residues long. The DNA of the CDR3 is TGTGCCTGGAGTCTACGGACAGGGGTGGGTCAGCCCCAGCATTTT. This translates into CAWSLRTGVGQPQHF.

J is TRBJ2-7 and V is TRBV5-4; 7 positions agree with TRBD1. The length of the CDR3 is 15 residues. J lost 1 base, V lost 4 bases, and 8 bases had no gene match. Germline CDR1 is SGHNT and CDR2 is YYREEE (reference sequence). CDR3 sequence: CASSPDREPSYEQYF. In DNA form, the CDR3 reads TGTGCCAGCAGCCCCGACAGGGAACCGTCCTACGAGCAGTACTTC.